Following are 19 T cell receptor beta chains from one sample sequenced in a study of long-term antiretroviral therapy in people with HIV. The authors ran the immunoSEQ assay, v3.0, at survey level. Only in-frame clones appear in the TCRdb table, and some are missing; sequencing was by immunoSEQ multiplex PCR. The sample records 20,000 to 25,000 clones, 80% to 95% being singletons. The input for sequencing was unsorted PBMCs, taken 4.4 years after starting antiretroviral therapy. All receptors derive from a woman between 50 and 59 years old with HIV.

The chain recombines TRBV5-1 with TRBJ2-3; D is tentatively TRBD1 or TRBD2 (5 bases each). CDR3 length equals 17 residues. Trimming took 4 bases from V and 4 from J, leaving 22 bases between them. The germline V gene has CDR1 SGHRS and CDR2 YFSETQ. The CDR3 region is CASSPRAGTAVSDTQYF. DNA of the CDR3: TGCGCCAGCAGCCCTCGGGCCGGGACCGCAGTTTCAGATACGCAGTATTTT.

The rearrangement uses TRBV10-3 and TRBJ2-3; D is unclear. Germline CDR1 is ENHRY and CDR2 is SYGVKD. The V and J ends lost 5 bases and 2 bases respectively, with 11 bases between them. The CDR3 runs 14 residues. DNA for the CDR3: TGTGCCATCAGTTCTGGGATCATCACAGATACGCAGTATTTT. Residues: CAISSGIITDTQYF.

The chain couples TRBV6-5 to TRBJ1-2; D remains unclear. This CDR3 region has 15 residues. Germline V gives CDR1 MNHEY, CDR2 SVGAGI. The germline V and J ends were trimmed by 6 bases and 3 bases, with 17 bases remaining between them. The CDR3 region has the DNA TGTGCCAGCAGCCGAGAAAGCGACGGATACTATGGCTACACCTTC. Amino acids: CASSRESDGYYGYTF.

The chain carries TRBV7-9 and TRBJ1-5; D is possibly TRBD1 (6 bases). The CDR3 runs 16 residues. Germline CDR1 reads SEHNR; CDR2 reads FQNEAQ (reference sequence). Trimming removed 5 bases from V and 4 bases from J, with 18 bases in between. In DNA form, the CDR3 reads TGTGCCAGCAGCCAAACCGGGGGAGGGGGGAATCAGCCCCAGCATTTT. This sequence encodes CASSQTGGGGNQPQHF.

V gene TRBV2 combines with J gene TRBJ1-2; unclear D gene. Trimming took 5 bases from V and 0 from J, leaving 10 bases between them. The CDR3 sequence is 14 residues long. From germline, CDR1 is SNHLY and CDR2 FYNNEI. Here the CDR3 reads CASSPQASNYGYTF. In nucleotides, the CDR3 is TGTGCCAGCAGTCCCCAGGCTTCTAACTATGGCTACACCTTC.

V is TRBV5-1 and J is TRBJ1-2; D remains unclear. The germline CDR1 and CDR2 sequences are SGHRS and YFSETQ. The CDR3 runs 14 residues. V was cut by 2 bases and J by 1 base, with 9 bases left in between. The DNA of the CDR3 is TGCGCCAGCAGCTTTGATCGGGGTAACTATGGCTACACCTTC. Translated: CASSFDRGNYGYTF.

The chain recombines TRBV4-1 with TRBJ2-3; 11 bases agree with TRBD2. V shed 4 bases and J 8 bases; nucleotides not matched to a gene: 2. Germline CDR1 reads MGHRA; CDR2 reads YSYEKL. The CDR3 consists of 13 residues. The CDR3 here is CASSPSGGFTQYF. For the CDR3, the DNA is TGCGCCAGCAGCCCTAGCGGGGGGTTTACGCAGTATTTT.

The rearrangement links TRBV2 to TRBJ2-3; D is perhaps TRBD2 (7 bases). CDR3 length equals 17 residues. Germline CDR1 reads SNHLY; CDR2 reads FYNNEI. V lost 6 bases, J lost 2 bases, and 21 bases lay in between. The CDR3 spells CASRPGIAGDNTDTQYF. In DNA, the CDR3 is TGTGCCAGCAGACCCGGCATCGCGGGGGACAACACAGATACGCAGTATTTT.

The V gene is TRBV29-1, the J gene TRBJ2-7; D is unclear. From germline, CDR1 is SQVTM and CDR2 ANQGSEA. The ends were cut back, 5 bases at V and 7 bases at J, with 12 bases in the middle. The CDR3 covers 11 residues. The CDR3 DNA reads TGCAGCGTTTATAGAGTTTGGGAGCAGTACTTC. It specifies CSVYRVWEQYF.

J is TRBJ1-1 and V is TRBV6-6; D remains ambiguous. The germline V gene encodes CDR1 MNHNY and CDR2 SVGAGI (reference sequence). V was trimmed by 6 bases and J by 2 bases, leaving 4 bases between them. CDR3 length: 11 amino acids. CDR3 sequence reads: CASRANTEAFF. The DNA for the CDR3 is TGTGCCAGCAGGGCCAACACTGAAGCTTTCTTT.

V is TRBV6-1 and J is TRBJ1-2, with D maybe TRBD1 (6 bases). The germline V gene encodes CDR1 MNHNS and CDR2 SASEGT. This CDR3 has 15 amino acids. V was shortened by 1 base and J by 8 bases, with 17 bases between the two germline ends. The DNA for the CDR3 is TGTGCCAGCAGTGAAGGGGAAGGGGGTCGCGTCGGCTACACCTTC. Translation: CASSEGEGGRVGYTF.

The CDR3 DNA follows: TGTGCCAGCAGCTCACAGGGCCTTTCATATGGCTACACCTTC. This gives the protein CASSSQGLSYGYTF. The V and J genes are TRBV2 and TRBJ1-2; the D gene is possibly TRBD1 (6 bases). Trimming removed 6 bases from V and 5 bases from J, with 16 bases in between. The CDR3 consists of 14 residues. Germline V gene data show CDR1 as SNHLY and CDR2 as FYNNEI.

V is TRBV19 and J is TRBJ1-1; no reliable D call. V was pared by 3 bases and J by 1 base, with 9 bases between. The V gene's germline CDR1 is LNHDA and CDR2 SQIVND (reference sequence). The CDR3 spans 14 residues. The CDR3 loop is CASSIWAENTEAFF. The CDR3 nucleotides are TGTGCCAGTAGTATTTGGGCAGAGAACACTGAAGCTTTCTTT.

The chain uses TRBV11-1 and TRBJ1-1, with D possibly being TRBD1 (6 bases). V was pared by 5 bases and J by 0 bases, with 13 bases between. Germline values: CDR1 SGHAT, CDR2 FQDESV (reference sequence). This CDR3 has 15 amino acids. DNA for the CDR3: TGTGCCAGCAGCCCAGAACGGGGGCTGAACACTGAAGCTTTCTTT. It yields the protein CASSPERGLNTEAFF.

The genes are TRBV6-5 and TRBJ1-2; D perhaps matches TRBD1 (6 bases). The CDR3 is 13 amino acids. V gave up 0 bases and J gave up 4 bases, with 6 bases separating them. Germline V CDR1 and CDR2: MNHEY, SVGAGI. The CDR3 spells CASSYSTGYGYTF. The CDR3 DNA is TGTGCCAGCAGTTACTCGACAGGCTATGGCTACACCTTC.

The rearrangement uses TRBV2 and TRBJ1-1; D remains unclear. The V and J ends lost 4 bases and 0 bases respectively, with 9 bases between them. Germline V gene lookup returns CDR1 SNHLY and CDR2 FYNNEI. The CDR3 has 14 residues. The CDR3 spells CASSVGSLNTEAFF. In nucleotides, the CDR3 is TGTGCCAGCAGTGTGGGGTCCCTGAACACTGAAGCTTTCTTT.

The sample holds one count of this clone. The rearrangement uses TRBV7-3 and TRBJ1-1, with D possibly matching TRBD1 (5 bases). The CDR3 runs to 13 residues. The V gene's germline CDR1 is SGHTA and CDR2 FQGTGA. V lost 5 bases, J lost 0 bases, and 7 bases lay in between. The DNA of the CDR3 is TGTGCCAGCAGCCTGACAGTGAACACTGAAGCTTTCTTT. Its protein product is CASSLTVNTEAFF. Complete variable domain (other parts from reference TRBV7-3 and TRBJ1-1): GAGVSQTPSNKVTEKGKYVELRCDPISGHTALYWYRQSLGQGPEFLIYFQGTGAADDSGLPNDRFFAVRPEGSVSTLKIQRTERGDSAVYLCASSLTVNTEAFFGQGTRLTVV.

The chain carries TRBV7-6 and TRBJ2-5; D remains unclear. CDR3 length: 15 amino acids. Per germline, CDR1 SGHVS and CDR2 FNYEAQ. V gave up 3 bases and J gave up 1 base, with 12 bases separating them. The CDR3 here is CASSFNVGVQETQYF. CDR3 bases: TGTGCCAGCAGCTTTAATGTAGGCGTCCAAGAGACCCAGTACTTC.

The rearrangement joins TRBV29-1 to TRBJ1-3; possibly TRBD1 for D (5 bases). From germline, CDR1 is SQVTM and CDR2 ANQGSEA. V was shortened by 7 bases and J by 0 bases, with 7 bases between the two germline ends. The CDR3 has 12 amino acids. The CDR3 sequence: CSATVSGNTIYF. The CDR3 nucleotides read TGCAGCGCGACAGTCTCTGGAAACACCATATATTTT.